This T cell receptor beta chain is from a study of blood T cell repertoires in COVID-19 (dated by TCRdb to 2018 to 2020). Regarding the complete study: Collaborator samples came from the United States, Italy and Spain and covered acute and convalescent phases of COVID-19. Nearly every sample came with metadata listing a de-identified subject ID, COVID-19 status, age in years and sex. The prospective study material was composed of cDNA or gDNA derived from T cells, B-cell-depleted T cells, or PBMCs. Deeply sampled blood TCRbeta repertoires from subjects exposed to, actively infected with, or recovered from COVID-19 were included in the dataset. The samples were drawn from the first 160 participants of the ongoing ImmuneRACE study and from 1,254 subjects provided by 6 global collaborators. Where available, HLA class I and class II types were obtained from metadata supplied by the sample provider rather than from assay-based typing. A freely available public database, intended as a resource for researchers studying the immune response to SARS-CoV-2, is where the repertoires were released.

TCRbeta CDR3 regions were amplified from genomic DNA using the immunoSEQ Assay, a bias-controlled multiplex PCR. The study's processing was this. The number of nucleated cells in each sample was estimated from the amplification of reference gene primers within the assay. To quantify the absolute abundance of each unique TCRbeta CDR3 rearrangement, sequence reads were collapsed and filtered. For each sample, productive Simpson clonality was calculated by taking the square root of Simpson's diversity index across productive rearrangements. TCRdb carries this immuneACCESS record with in-frame sequences only. Its versions omit some clonotypes, under half of them owing to an unresolved V gene in the studies checked, with the rest unexplained. For V, J and clone size, that table is used; D and trimming come from the DNA. The sample contains 200,000 to 300,000 clones, around nine tenths of them found a single time. The ten largest clones capture about 9.2% of the sample.

Remarks on this clone: Its binding antigen is unknown. No per-base quality is available; no much larger clone lies one base away.

According to the germline V gene, CDR1 reads SGHTA and CDR2 reads FQGNSA. The CDR3 has 15 amino acids, counting the end cysteine and phenylalanine. Only CDR3 DNA is held: 45 bases, read in frame from base 1. Ends trimmed: V by 5 bases, J by 8 bases; bases unmatched to a gene: 6. Another Seattle source contributed samples from volunteer blood donors who had recovered from COVID-19. Each collaborating institution followed its own protocols to collect whole blood in K2EDTA tubes. For TCRbeta analysis, collaborator samples were shipped as frozen whole blood, as isolated PBMCs, or as DNA extracted from either sample type. Broader findings and caveats from the paper: The amount of clinical and demographic metadata varied by source and participant and was provided uncurated.

This sequence uses TRBV7-2 and TRBJ2-2, and TRBD2 matches 12 of the central bases. The receptor comes from a man aged 35-49 years who had recovered from COVID-19. Sample: peripheral blood. The nucleotide sequence is TGTGCCAGCAGCGCGCGGACTAGCGGGATGGGGGAGCTGTTTTTT. It encodes CASSARTSGMGELFF.